One and the same sample provided the 28 T cell receptor beta chains below, sequenced in a study of control samples from healthy donors and cancer patients. The table came from immunoSEQ multiplex PCR; TCRdb's copy has only in-frame clones and leaves some out. The sample consists of some 130,000 clones, approximately 91% of them appearing once. Material for sequencing was blood. The source is a woman aged 30 to 39 in good health.

The table lists this clone with a few counts. V usage is TRBV11-2 and J usage is TRBJ2-2; the match to TRBD1 covers 11 bases. The J segment lost 10 bases and the V segment lost 5 bases, leaving 6 bases of the junction unmatched. This CDR3 has 14 amino acids. CDR1 and CDR2 from the germline V gene are SGHAT and FQNNGV. This CDR3 reads CASSPDRGREELFF. In DNA, the CDR3 is TGTGCCAGCAGCCCGGACAGGGGGCGGGAGGAGCTGTTTTTT.

V usage is TRBV7-2 and J usage is TRBJ1-6, with D possibly being TRBD1 (6 bases). Germline values: CDR1 SGHTA, CDR2 FQGNSA. Between the trimmed V and J ends, which lost 7 bases and 6 bases, there was a span of 13 bases. The CDR3 is made up of 14 amino acids. The CDR3 DNA reads TGTGCCAGCACTACGAGGGGGATTAATTCACCCCTCCACTTT. It specifies CASTTRGINSPLHF.

The genes are TRBV7-9 and TRBJ2-3; 9 bases are a match to TRBD2. The CDR3 spans 16 residues. Germline V gives CDR1 SEHNR, CDR2 FQNEAQ (reference sequence). V dropped 3 bases and J dropped 0; count of bases not matched to a gene: 4. Here the CDR3 reads CASSFLAGGSTDTQYF. CDR3 sequence (DNA): TGTGCCAGCAGCTTTCTTGCGGGGGGGAGCACAGATACGCAGTATTTT.

V usage is TRBV29-1 and J usage is TRBJ1-1, with D possibly TRBD1 on 5 matching bases. V was shortened by 1 base and J by 10 bases, with 13 bases between the two germline ends. The CDR3 covers 12 residues. The V gene's germline CDR1 is SQVTM and CDR2 ANQGSEA. CDR3 nucleotides: TGCAGCGTTGAAGCCGCAGGGTACGGAGCTTTCTTT. This translates into CSVEAAGYGAFF.

The genes are TRBV12-3 or TRBV12-4 and TRBJ2-5; D uncertain. The V and J ends lost 5 bases and 2 bases respectively, with 9 bases between them. This CDR3 has 13 amino acids. The CDR3 loop is CASSPGLQETQYF. In DNA, the CDR3 is TGTGCCAGCAGTCCGGGCTTACAAGAGACCCAGTACTTC.

The chain carries TRBV2 and TRBJ2-1; 11 bases fit TRBD1. The V gene end was trimmed by 6 bases and the J gene end by 8 bases; junction bases not matched to a gene: 9. The CDR3 totals 15 residues. Germline values: CDR1 SNHLY, CDR2 FYNNEI. CDR3 sequence reads: CASSARTGGIDEQFF. The CDR3 nucleotides are TGTGCCAGCAGCGCACGGACAGGGGGCATAGATGAGCAGTTCTTC. The complete variable domain, with remaining parts taken from reference TRBV2 and TRBJ2-1, reads EPEVTQTPSHQVTQMGQEVILRCVPISNHLYFYWYRQILGQKVEFLVSFYNNEISEKSEIFDDQFSVERPDGSNFTLKIRSTKLEDSAMYFCASSARTGGIDEQFFGPGTRLTVL.

The chain uses TRBV3-1 (or the pseudogene TRBV3-2) and TRBJ1-2; D may be TRBD1 (5 bases). Trimming stripped 0 bases from V and 8 bases from J, with 13 bases between. The CDR3 length is 14 residues. Germline V CDR1 and CDR2: LGHDT, YNNKEL (reference sequence). The CDR3 coding sequence is TGTGCCAGCAGCCAAGACAGGGCAACCAGGGGCTACACCTTC. The encoded protein is CASSQDRATRGYTF.

J is TRBJ2-1 and V is TRBV19; tentative D call: TRBD1 (6 bases). The germline V gene encodes CDR1 LNHDA and CDR2 SQIVND (reference sequence). The ends were cut back, 6 bases at V and 9 bases at J, with 12 bases in the middle. CDR3 length: 12 amino acids. The CDR3 nucleotides are TGTGCCAGTAGCCCTACAGGGTTTGAGCAGTTCTTC. This encodes CASSPTGFEQFF.

The chain links TRBV30 to TRBJ1-1, with D tentatively TRBD1 (6 bases). Between the trimmed V and J ends, which lost 2 bases and 1 base, there was a span of 11 bases. The CDR3 covers 14 residues. The germline CDR1 and CDR2 sequences are GTSNPN and SVGIG (reference sequence). CDR3 nucleotide sequence: TGTGCCTGGAGTCCAGGGGTCGCGAACACTGAAGCTTTCTTT. It encodes CAWSPGVANTEAFF.

The CDR3 spells CASSTSTLYEQYF. CDR3 sequence (DNA): TGTGCCAGTAGTACCTCGACCCTCTACGAGCAGTACTTC. This chain links TRBV19 with TRBJ2-7; D gene ambiguous. Germline assignment: CDR1 LNHDA and CDR2 SQIVND (reference sequence). This CDR3 comprises 13 residues. Trimming stripped 4 bases from V and 3 bases from J, with 10 bases between.

The chain uses TRBV27 and TRBJ2-7, with 7 bases lining up with TRBD2. CDR1 is MNHEY, CDR2 SMNVEV, per germline (reference sequence). Trimming removed 2 bases from V and 2 bases from J; junction bases left unmatched: 9. The CDR3 covers 16 residues. This CDR3 reads CASSLPPYSGAYEQYF. The DNA of the CDR3 is TGTGCCAGCAGTTTACCCCCTTACAGCGGGGCCTACGAGCAGTACTTC.

This clone appeared a single time. This chain joins TRBV14 and TRBJ2-3; D not resolved. CDR1 is SGHDN, CDR2 FVKESK, per germline. The CDR3 has 18 amino acids. Trimming took off 1 base at V and 3 bases at J, with 20 bases between the two ends. The CDR3 region is CASSQGRPGASWTDTQYF. CDR3 coding DNA: TGTGCCAGCAGCCAAGGCAGACCGGGCGCTTCGTGGACAGATACGCAGTATTTT.

This clone was counted a single time. J is TRBJ1-1 and V is TRBV5-6; D not resolved. Germline CDR1 reads SGHDT; CDR2 reads YYEEEE. V lost 3 bases and J lost 0, with 12 bases in between. The CDR3 consists of 15 residues. The CDR3: CASSSGTGVNTEAFF. Written as DNA, the CDR3 is TGTGCCAGCAGCTCCGGTACCGGGGTGAACACTGAAGCTTTCTTT. The full variable domain, with the rest looked up from reference TRBV5-6 and TRBJ1-1, is DAGVTQSPTHLIKTRGQQVTLRCSPKSGHDTVSWYQQALGQGPQFIFQYYEEEERQRGNFPDRFSGHQFPNYSSELNVNALLLGDSALYLCASSSGTGVNTEAFFGQGTRLTVV.

The genes are TRBV6-5 and TRBJ2-3; 8 bases align to TRBD2. This CDR3 region has 15 residues. J lost 6 bases, V lost 6 bases, and 11 bases had no gene match. Germline V gene sequence: CDR1 MNHEY, CDR2 SVGAGI. CDR3 residues: CASSLRGGGGDTQYF. The CDR3 nucleotides are TGTGCCAGCAGCCTACGGGGGGGAGGAGGCGATACGCAGTATTTT.

The rearrangement links TRBV7-2 to TRBJ2-3; D assignment may be TRBD1 or TRBD2 (6 bases each). This CDR3 region has 16 residues. V lost 4 bases to trimming and J lost 3 bases, with 17 bases between them. The germline CDR1 and CDR2 sequences are SGHTA and FQGNSA. DNA of the CDR3: TGTGCCAGCAGCTCTGGGGGGCCCCGGGGTACAGATACGCAGTATTTT. It translates to CASSSGGPRGTDTQYF.

The rearrangement links TRBV6-5 to TRBJ2-7; D might be TRBD1 (6 bases). The CDR3 is 13 amino acids. The germline gives CDR1 MNHEY, CDR2 SVGAGI. V gave up 5 bases and J gave up 0 bases, with 8 bases separating them. The CDR3 here is CASSRDTSYEQYF. Here the CDR3 DNA reads TGTGCCAGCAGTAGGGACACCTCCTACGAGCAGTACTTC.

V usage is TRBV9 and J usage is TRBJ2-2; either TRBD1 or TRBD2 may supply D (5 bases each). Germline CDR1 and CDR2: SGDLS and YYNGEE. The CDR3 extends over 17 amino acids. Trimming shortened V by 0 bases and J by 5 bases, and 17 bases separated the two germline ends. Written as DNA, the CDR3 is TGTGCCAGCAGCGTAGGTTATTCACCGTGGGGGACCGGGGAGCTGTTTTTT. It specifies CASSVGYSPWGTGELFF.

This chain connects TRBV24-1 to TRBJ2-1, with 7 bases aligning to TRBD2. The length of the CDR3 is 18 residues. V shed 3 bases and J 4 bases; nucleotides not matched to a gene: 14. Germline values: CDR1 KGHDR, CDR2 SFDVKD. CDR3 in amino acids: CATSDTSVKTPSYNEQFF. DNA for the CDR3: TGTGCCACCAGTGATACTAGCGTTAAAACTCCTTCTTACAATGAGCAGTTCTTC.

The V call is TRBV9, the J call TRBJ1-4; D gene ambiguous. Germline loops: CDR1 SGDLS, CDR2 YYNGEE. V was cut by 4 bases and J by 0 bases, with 10 bases left in between. This CDR3 contains 15 residues. CDR3 coding DNA: TGTGCCAGCAGCACCCGGCCCACAACTAATGAAAAACTGTTTTTT. This codes for CASSTRPTTNEKLFF. Drawing the rest from reference TRBV9 and TRBJ1-4, the complete variable domain is DSGVTQTPKHLITATGQRVTLRCSPRSGDLSVYWYQQSLDQGLQFLIQYYNGEERAKGNILERFSAQQFPDLHSELNLSSLELGDSALYFCASSTRPTTNEKLFFGSGTQLSVL.

This clone was seen once. J is TRBJ2-1 and V is TRBV9; perhaps D is TRBD1 or TRBD2 (6 bases each). Germline CDR1 and CDR2: SGDLS and YYNGEE. V was pared by 2 bases and J by 8 bases, with 14 bases between. This CDR3 has 14 amino acids. CDR3 protein: CASSVNPGGDEQFF. The CDR3 DNA sequence: TGTGCCAGCAGCGTTAACCCCGGGGGCGATGAGCAGTTCTTC.

This clone was seen a single time. The chain is built from TRBV19 and TRBJ2-7, with D possibly being TRBD1 (6 bases). The CDR3 loop spans 13 amino acids. Germline assignment: CDR1 LNHDA and CDR2 SQIVND (reference sequence). V was clipped by 5 bases and J by 5 bases, with 13 bases between them. CDR3 in amino acids: CASSVNRDHEQYF. The CDR3 region has the DNA TGTGCCAGTAGTGTAAACAGGGACCACGAGCAGTACTTC.

This clone was observed once. The V gene is TRBV28, the J gene TRBJ1-1; D gene ambiguous. The CDR3 covers 13 residues. Germline CDR1 and CDR2: MDHEN and SYDVKM. Trimming removed 2 bases from V and 1 base from J, with 5 bases in between. CDR3 sequence (DNA): TGTGCCAGCAGTTTACCCTGGAACACTGAAGCTTTCTTT. It specifies CASSLPWNTEAFF.

This clone was seen a single time. J is TRBJ2-1 and V is TRBV3-1 (or the pseudogene TRBV3-2), with unresolved D. From germline, CDR1 is LGHDT and CDR2 YNNKEL (reference sequence). The CDR3 runs to 13 residues. Trimming stripped 3 bases from V and 11 bases from J, with 14 bases between. The CDR3 sequence: CASSHPLESQQFF. The CDR3 nucleotides read TGTGCCAGCAGCCACCCCCTGGAGAGCCAGCAGTTCTTC.

This rearrangement joins TRBV7-2 to TRBJ2-5; D is undetermined. The germline V and J ends were trimmed by 1 base and 5 bases, with 11 bases remaining between them. Germline V CDR1 and CDR2: SGHTA, FQGNSA. The CDR3 length is 14 residues. CDR3 coding DNA: TGTGCCAGCAGCTTAGATCGGGCGCGGGAGACCCAGTACTTC. It is translated as CASSLDRARETQYF.

The chain is built from TRBV5-5 and TRBJ1-5; possibly TRBD1 for D (5 bases). Germline V gene data show CDR1 as SGHKS and CDR2 as YYEKEE (reference sequence). This CDR3 spans 15 amino acids. Trimming pared 4 bases from V and 2 bases from J, leaving 13 bases between. In DNA form, the CDR3 reads TGTGCCAGCAGCCCTAGAGGGACGGGCAATCAGCCCCAGCATTTT. It codes for CASSPRGTGNQPQHF.

This chain joins TRBV19 and TRBJ2-7; TRBD1 aligns across 7 bases. This CDR3 is built from 12 residues. CDR1 is LNHDA and CDR2 is SQIVND in the germline V gene (reference sequence). V shed 4 bases, J shed 5 bases, and the junction held 2 bases outside the gene matches. CDR3 nucleotides: TGTGCCAGTAGTAACACAGGGGACGAGCAGTACTTC. Translated, it gives CASSNTGDEQYF. The full variable domain, in which reference TRBV19 and TRBJ2-7 provide the parts outside the CDR3, is DGGITQSPKYLFRKEGQNVTLSCEQNLNHDAMYWYRQDPGQGLRLIYYSQIVNDFQKGDIAEGYSVSREKKESFPLTVTSAQKNPTAFYLCASSNTGDEQYFGPGTRLTVT.

The V and J genes are TRBV9 and TRBJ1-4; D not resolved. CDR1 and CDR2 (germline): SGDLS, YYNGEE. This CDR3 is 15 amino acids long. V lost 0 bases and J lost 5, with 11 bases in between. CDR3 sequence reads: CASSVEPAGNEKLFF. DNA for the CDR3: TGTGCCAGCAGCGTAGAACCTGCCGGCAATGAAAAACTGTTTTTT.

The V gene is TRBV6-1, the J gene TRBJ1-5; no clear D. Germline CDR1 is MNHNS and CDR2 is SASEGT. The CDR3 runs to 13 residues. Trimming removed 3 bases at V and 2 bases at J, with 5 bases between. The CDR3 here is CASSETGNQPQHF. The CDR3 DNA sequence: TGTGCCAGCAGTGAGACGGGCAATCAGCCCCAGCATTTT.